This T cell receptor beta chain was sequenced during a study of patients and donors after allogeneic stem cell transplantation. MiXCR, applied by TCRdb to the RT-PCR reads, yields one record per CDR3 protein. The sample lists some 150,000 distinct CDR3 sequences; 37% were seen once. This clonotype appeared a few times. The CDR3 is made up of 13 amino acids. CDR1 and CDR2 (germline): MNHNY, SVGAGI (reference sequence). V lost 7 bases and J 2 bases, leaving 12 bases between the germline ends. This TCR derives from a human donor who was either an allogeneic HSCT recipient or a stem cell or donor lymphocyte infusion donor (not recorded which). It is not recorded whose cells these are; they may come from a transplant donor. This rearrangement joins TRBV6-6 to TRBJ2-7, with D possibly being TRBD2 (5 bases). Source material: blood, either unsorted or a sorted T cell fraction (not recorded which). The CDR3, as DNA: TGTGCCAGCAATTCCGGGGTCGCCTACGAGCAGTACTTC. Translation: CASNSGVAYEQYF.